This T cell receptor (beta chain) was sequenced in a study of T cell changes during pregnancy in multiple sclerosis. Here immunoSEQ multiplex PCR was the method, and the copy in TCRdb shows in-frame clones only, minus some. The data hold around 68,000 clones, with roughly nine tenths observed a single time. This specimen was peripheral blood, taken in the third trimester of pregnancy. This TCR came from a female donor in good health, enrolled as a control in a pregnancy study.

For the CDR3, the DNA is TGTGCCAGCAGTTTGGAGACCGGGACTGAAGCTTTCTTT. The encoded protein is CASSLETGTEAFF. The gene calls are TRBV6-5 and TRBJ1-1, with D hard to call. Trimming left V 4 bases short and J 5 bases short, with 11 bases between. The CDR3 is made up of 13 amino acids. Looked up from germline, CDR1 is MNHEY and CDR2 is SVGAGI.